What follows are 18 T cell receptor beta chains derived from one specimen sequenced in a study of cytomegalovirus exposure and HLA in healthy donors. Profiling relied on immunoSEQ multiplex PCR, and the TCRdb table lists in-frame clones only, not all of them. The sample consists of over 150,000 clones, around 84% of them appearing once. Sequencing input: PBMCs. The receptors derive from a human donor in good health.

The V and J genes are TRBV13 and TRBJ2-7; D might be TRBD2 (7 bases). V was cut by 3 bases and J by 3 bases, with 21 bases left in between. The CDR3 consists of 17 residues. Germline V gene sequence: CDR1 PRHDT, CDR2 FYEKMQ (reference sequence). The CDR3 here is CASSFAGVQGNDYEQYF. Written as DNA, the CDR3 is TGTGCCAGCAGCTTTGCGGGGGTCCAGGGGAACGACTACGAGCAGTACTTC.

The rearrangement links TRBV7-9 to TRBJ2-7, with 14 bases identical to TRBD2. The CDR3 has 19 amino acids. V lost 4 bases and J lost 5; bases outside the gene matches: 16. CDR1 and CDR2 (germline): SEHNR, FQNEAQ (reference sequence). CDR3 bases: TGTGCCAGCAGCTCACCGGGACTAGCGGGGGTTACTCGGGGGGACGAGCAGTACTTC. Its translation is CASSSPGLAGVTRGDEQYF.

This chain connects TRBV27 to TRBJ1-1, with 10 bases aligning to TRBD1. V dropped 3 bases and J dropped 11; count of bases not matched to a gene: 12. Per the germline V gene, CDR1 is MNHEY and CDR2 is SMNVEV (reference sequence). The CDR3 runs to 15 residues. CDR3 in amino acids: CASSFNSWTGGEAFF. The CDR3 coding sequence is TGTGCCAGCAGTTTTAATTCCTGGACAGGGGGGGAGGCTTTCTTT.

This CDR3 is CAWTKASSSYEQYF. Written as DNA, the CDR3 is TGTGCCTGGACCAAGGCATCTAGTAGCTACGAGCAGTACTTC. The rearrangement links TRBV30 to TRBJ2-7; D is unresolved. V was cut by 4 bases and J by 3 bases, with 16 bases left in between. Germline V gene data show CDR1 as GTSNPN and CDR2 as SVGIG (reference sequence). This CDR3 is 14 amino acids long. The whole variable domain, filled in from reference TRBV30 and TRBJ2-7, reads SQTIHQWPATLVQPVGSPLSLECTVEGTSNPNLYWYRQAAGRGLQLLFYSVGIGQISSEVPQNLSASRPQDRQFILSSKKLLLSDSGFYLCAWTKASSSYEQYFGPGTRLTVT.

The chain combines TRBV18 with TRBJ1-2; TRBD1 agrees at 8 bases. The CDR3 length is 15 residues. Per germline, CDR1 KGHSH and CDR2 LQKENI. V was pared by 3 bases and J by 7 bases, with 10 bases of the junction left unmatched. DNA of the CDR3: TGTGCCAGCTCACCTACCCTTACGACAGGGGCTGGCTACACCTTC. It is translated as CASSPTLTTGAGYTF.

In its sample, this clone was seen a few times. J is TRBJ2-5 and V is TRBV7-9; 14 positions match TRBD2. This CDR3 spans 16 amino acids. V lost 5 bases, J lost 1 base, and 3 bases stayed unmatched. Germline loops: CDR1 SEHNR, CDR2 FQNEAQ (reference sequence). The CDR3 sequence: CASSPGTSGGQETQYF. CDR3 sequence (DNA): TGTGCCAGCAGCCCGGGGACTAGCGGGGGCCAAGAGACCCAGTACTTC.

The V gene is TRBV7-9, the J gene TRBJ2-1, with D possibly TRBD1 on 5 matching bases. Germline values: CDR1 SEHNR, CDR2 FQNEAQ (reference sequence). V was trimmed by 2 bases and J by 2 bases, leaving 16 bases between them. The CDR3 length is 17 residues. Written as DNA, the CDR3 is TGTGCCAGCAGCTTATCGTTAGGCAGGGCGCCCTACAATGAGCAGTTCTTC. Translated, it gives CASSLSLGRAPYNEQFF.

The gene calls are TRBV6-1 and TRBJ2-1, with 12 bases that match TRBD2. In germline, CDR1 is MNHNS, CDR2 SASEGT. V gave up 10 bases and J gave up 5 bases; unmatched junction bases: 6. This CDR3 has 14 residues. The CDR3 DNA reads as TGTGCCACCCGGACTAGCGGGAAAAACAATGAGCAGTTCTTC. Protein product: CATRTSGKNNEQFF.

The J gene is TRBJ1-2, the V gene TRBV7-2, with a tentative D call TRBD1 (6 bases). Trimming shortened V by 1 base and J by 4 bases, and 13 bases separated the two germline ends. CDR3 length: 15 amino acids. Germline V lookup: CDR1 SGHTA, CDR2 FQGNSA. The CDR3 reads CASSLGTATTYGYTF. CDR3 in DNA: TGTGCCAGCAGCTTAGGGACAGCGACCACCTATGGCTACACCTTC.

The chain recombines TRBV11-1 with TRBJ1-6; D gene unclear. This CDR3 is 16 amino acids long. Trimming pared 5 bases from V and 0 bases from J, leaving 11 bases between. CDR1 is SGHAT, CDR2 FQDESV, per germline (reference sequence). The CDR3 sequence: CASSLIGDSYNSPLHF. In DNA form, the CDR3 reads TGTGCCAGCAGCCTGATCGGGGACTCCTATAATTCACCCCTCCACTTT.

The chain has TRBV12-5 and TRBJ1-1; the match to TRBD1 covers 11 bases. The CDR3 is 16 amino acids. The germline V gene encodes CDR1 LGHNT and CDR2 FRNRAP. J gave up 3 bases and V 3 bases, and 6 bases lay outside the gene matches. In DNA, the CDR3 is TGTGCTAGTGGTTTCGGGACAGGGGGTTTGTACACTGAAGCTTTCTTT. Translating gives CASGFGTGGLYTEAFF.

This sequence joins TRBV5-1 and TRBJ1-6; the D is unclear. The CDR3 sequence is 14 residues long. Germline-derived CDR1 and CDR2 are SGHRS and YFSETQ. V was pared by 2 bases and J by 10 bases, with 13 bases between. CDR3 sequence: CASSLPATGSPLHF. CDR3 DNA: TGCGCCAGCAGCTTACCGGCCACGGGATCACCCCTCCACTTT.

V usage is TRBV6-5 and J usage is TRBJ1-5; tentative D call: TRBD1 (5 bases). The germline V gene encodes CDR1 MNHEY and CDR2 SVGAGI. V lost 7 bases to trimming and J lost 0 bases, with 10 bases between them. The CDR3 is 14 amino acids. In DNA form, the CDR3 reads TGTGCCAGCAAACTTACAGGTAGCAATCAGCCCCAGCATTTT. Amino acids: CASKLTGSNQPQHF.

The chain couples TRBV25-1 to TRBJ1-1; 7 nucleotides agree with TRBD1. The CDR3 length is 13 residues. Germline CDR1 is MGHDK and CDR2 is SYGVNS. The V gene end was trimmed by 9 bases and the J gene end by 0 bases; junction bases not matched to a gene: 4. The CDR3 spells CASTTGMNTEAFF. The CDR3 coding sequence is TGTGCCAGTACGACAGGGATGAACACTGAAGCTTTCTTT.

The V gene is TRBV2, the J gene TRBJ1-1, with 7 nucleotides matching TRBD1. In germline, CDR1 is SNHLY, CDR2 FYNNEI. J gave up 1 base and V 8 bases, and 10 bases lay outside the gene matches. This CDR3 spans 15 amino acids. The CDR3 region is CASLIEQGTNTEAFF. CDR3 sequence (DNA): TGTGCCAGCCTGATTGAACAGGGGACGAACACTGAAGCTTTCTTT.

The chain links TRBV27 to TRBJ2-7; tentatively, D is TRBD2 (5 bases). The V and J ends lost 1 base and 6 bases respectively, with 7 bases between them. CDR1 and CDR2 (germline): MNHEY, SMNVEV (reference sequence). This CDR3 has 12 amino acids. The chain's CDR3 is CASSLWGAEQYF. The CDR3 nucleotides are TGTGCCAGCAGTTTATGGGGAGCCGAGCAGTACTTC.

The chain carries TRBV4-3 and TRBJ1-4; 12 bases are shared with TRBD1. The V and J ends lost 4 bases and 3 bases, in that order; junction bases with no gene match: 12. The CDR3 has 19 residues. The germline CDR1 and CDR2 sequences are LGHNA and YSLEER. CDR3 in DNA: TGCGCCAGCAGCCCGGGGGACAGGGGGCTATGGGGGGCTAATGAAAAACTGTTTTTT. Translating gives CASSPGDRGLWGANEKLFF.

The chain couples TRBV7-3 to TRBJ2-7, with 7 bases identical to TRBD1. The germline gives CDR1 SGHTA, CDR2 FQGTGA. The CDR3 runs 15 residues. With 1 base clipped from V and 3 bases from J, the junction kept 6 bases outside the gene matches. The CDR3 DNA reads TGTGCCAGCAGCTTAAAGGCTGGGACAGACTACGAGCAGTACTTC. This encodes CASSLKAGTDYEQYF.